One sample yielded the 12 T cell receptor beta chains listed below, sequenced in a study of blood T cell repertoires in COVID-19. Clones were read by immunoSEQ multiplex PCR, and TCRdb kept only the in-frame ones, dropping some. The sample holds 130,000 to 150,000 clones, approximately 80% seen once. Sequences were obtained from peripheral blood. The receptors shown here come from a woman of 80 years or more in a cohort sampled during active or convalescent COVID-19.

The genes are TRBV3-1 (or the pseudogene TRBV3-2) and TRBJ2-1; D may be TRBD2 (7 bases). The V and J ends lost 3 bases and 4 bases respectively, with 25 bases between them. The CDR3 consists of 19 residues. The germline V gene has CDR1 LGHDT and CDR2 YNNKEL (reference sequence). The CDR3 here is CASSQAGRGWGGAYNEQFF. The CDR3, as DNA: TGTGCCAGCAGCCAGGCGGGCAGGGGTTGGGGAGGGGCATACAATGAGCAGTTCTTC.

The rearrangement uses TRBV5-5 and TRBJ1-2; D is unresolved. The V gene lost 4 bases and the J gene lost 4 bases, with 11 bases spanning the gap. The CDR3 runs 13 residues. The germline gives CDR1 SGHKS, CDR2 YYEKEE (reference sequence). DNA of the CDR3: TGTGCCAGCAGCGAACTAAACGTCTATGGCTACACCTTC. This encodes CASSELNVYGYTF.

A single count supports this clone. The CDR3 nucleotides read TGCGCCAGCAGCTTGGGGTGGGGCCGGATCTCCTACGAGCAGTACTTC. It yields the protein CASSLGWGRISYEQYF. This chain uses TRBV5-1 with TRBJ2-7; D might be TRBD1 (5 bases). The germline V gene encodes CDR1 SGHRS and CDR2 YFSETQ. The CDR3 runs 16 residues. V lost 0 bases and J 0 bases, leaving 13 bases between the germline ends.

As DNA, the CDR3 is TGTGCTAGTGGTTTGGTAGGGACAGGGGGCACCGGGGAGCTGTTTTTT. It specifies CASGLVGTGGTGELFF. This chain links TRBV12-5 with TRBJ2-2; TRBD1 matches at 11 bases. Germline values: CDR1 LGHNT, CDR2 FRNRAP. With V trimmed by 0 bases and J by 4 bases, 1 base remained unmatched. The CDR3 consists of 16 residues. Using reference TRBV12-5 and TRBJ2-2 for the parts outside the CDR3, the full variable domain is DARVTQTPRHKVTEMGQEVTMRCQPILGHNTVFWYRQTMMQGLELLAYFRNRAPLDDSGMPKDRFSAEMPDATLATLKIQPSEPRDSAVYFCASGLVGTGGTGELFFGEGSRLTVL.

This clone came up many times. The chain joins TRBV20-1 to TRBJ1-2; 7 positions match TRBD1. Germline loops: CDR1 DFQATT, CDR2 SNEGSKA (reference sequence). With V trimmed by 6 bases and J by 6 bases, 1 base remained unmatched. The CDR3 consists of 10 residues. The CDR3 DNA follows: TGCAGTGCAGGGGGCGATGGCTACACCTTC. Amino acids: CSAGGDGYTF.

The gene calls are TRBV12-3 or TRBV12-4 and TRBJ2-4, with D tentatively TRBD1 (6 bases). V was cut by 7 bases and J by 2 bases, with 9 bases left in between. This CDR3 has 13 residues. This chain's CDR3 is CASNQGTKNIQYF. For the CDR3, the DNA is TGTGCCAGCAACCAGGGGACCAAAAACATTCAGTACTTC.

The gene calls are TRBV9 and TRBJ2-1, with D unclear. This CDR3 contains 16 residues. CDR1 and CDR2 (germline): SGDLS, YYNGEE. V shed 5 bases and J shed 0 bases, with 15 bases lying between them. DNA for the CDR3: TGTGCCAGCAGTAACAGTGGGTCAAGCTCCTACAATGAGCAGTTCTTC. It specifies CASSNSGSSSYNEQFF.

This clone was seen more than once but under ten times. The rearrangement joins TRBV7-9 to TRBJ1-2; D unclear. The germline V gene has CDR1 SEHNR and CDR2 FQNEAQ (reference sequence). Between the trimmed V and J ends, which lost 7 bases and 0 bases, there was a span of 9 bases. This CDR3 comprises 13 residues. The CDR3 nucleotides read TGTGCCAGCACCTTTACATCTAACTATGGCTACACCTTC. Its translation: CASTFTSNYGYTF.

The V call is TRBV28, the J call TRBJ1-3; 9 bases line up with TRBD1. The CDR3 spans 15 residues. In germline, CDR1 is MDHEN, CDR2 SYDVKM. V lost 6 bases to trimming and J lost 3 bases; unmatched junction nucleotides: 6. As DNA, the CDR3 is TGTGCCAGCAGCACAGGGGGCGCACATGGAAACACCATATATTTT. It encodes CASSTGGAHGNTIYF.

The rearrangement uses TRBV5-1 and TRBJ2-3, with 7 bases fitting TRBD1. This CDR3 has 15 residues. V was pared by 4 bases and J by 1 base, with 6 bases of the junction left unmatched. Germline assignment: CDR1 SGHRS and CDR2 YFSETQ. The chain's CDR3 is CASSRQGLGTDTQYF. The CDR3 DNA follows: TGCGCCAGCAGCCGACAGGGTTTGGGCACAGATACGCAGTATTTT. Using reference TRBV5-1 and TRBJ2-3 for the parts outside the CDR3, the full variable domain is KAGVTQTPRYLIKTRGQQVTLSCSPISGHRSVSWYQQTPGQGLQFLFEYFSETQRNKGNFPGRFSGRQFSNSRSEMNVSTLELGDSALYLCASSRQGLGTDTQYFGPGTRLTVL.

The chain has TRBV7-6 and TRBJ1-2, with D possibly being TRBD1 (5 bases). Germline V gives CDR1 SGHVS, CDR2 FNYEAQ. This CDR3 is 15 amino acids long. Trimming removed 5 bases at V and 0 bases at J, with 13 bases between. As DNA, the CDR3 is TGTGCCAGCAGCCCCATGCCGGGGGCTAACTATGGCTACACCTTC. Protein: CASSPMPGANYGYTF. The whole variable domain, filled in from reference TRBV7-6 and TRBJ1-2, reads GAGVSQSPRYKVTKRGQDVALRCDPISGHVSLYWYRQALGQGPEFLTYFNYEAQQDKSGLPNDRFSAERPEGSISTLTIQRTEQRDSAMYRCASSPMPGANYGYTFGSGTRLTVV.

The chain has TRBV5-6 and TRBJ2-5, with 8 bases that match TRBD2. This CDR3 contains 15 residues. Germline-derived CDR1 and CDR2 are SGHDT and YYEEEE. Trimming took 2 bases from V and 5 from J; bases not matched to a gene: 8. The CDR3: CASSFFSGGAETQYF. CDR3 nucleotides: TGTGCCAGCAGCTTCTTCAGCGGGGGTGCGGAGACCCAGTACTTC.